The clone carrying this TCR beta chain has at least ten counts. This entry belongs to a study of human T cells and chemical hapten exposure. TCRdb reprocessed the RACE reads via MiXCR and lists one record per CDR3 protein. This sample has about 120,000 distinct CDR3 sequences, with 9% to 13% found just once. The CDR3 runs to 16 residues. J was trimmed by 0 bases and V by 5 bases; bases with no gene match: 9. CDR1 and CDR2 (germline): SGHVS, FQNEAQ. The time point: patch test 1, 2 weeks after DPC sensitization. Treatment in this sample: therapeutic diphenylcyclopropenone sensitization with weekly scalp DPC.

The receptor's source is a woman in her 50s with alopecia areata. Some clones in this sample may be carry-over from other donors' samples. Sequenced here: whole blood, sampled in connection with sensitization to the hapten diphenylcyclopropenone (DPC). This chain links TRBV7-8 with TRBJ2-7, with 8 bases matching TRBD1. CDR3 sequence (DNA): TGTGCCAGCAGCACCCAACGGGACAGGTTCTCCTACGAGCAGTACTTC. This translates into CASSTQRDRFSYEQYF.